These 8 T cell receptor beta chains were all obtained from the same sample, sequenced in a study of PD-1 blockade in mismatch repair-deficient tumors. Some clones are missing from TCRdb's copy, which holds only in-frame ones; the method was immunoSEQ multiplex PCR. The repertoire has 45,000 to 55,000 clones, 81% of them found once; the top ten carry around 8.1%. Source: peripheral blood, taken less than 21 weeks after starting pembrolizumab. The receptor set was obtained from an adult with mismatch repair-deficient cancer.

About this clone: This specimen includes other DNA sequences encoding the same CDR3. The J gene is TRBJ1-5, the V gene TRBV5-8, with a possible D match to TRBD1 (5 bases). Trimming shortened V by 1 base and J by 2 bases, and 10 bases separated the two germline ends. The CDR3 loop spans 15 amino acids. Germline loops: CDR1 SGHTS, CDR2 YDEGEE. Here the CDR3 reads CASSLMQGGNQPQHF. The CDR3 DNA is TGTGCCAGCAGCTTGATGCAGGGTGGCAATCAGCCCCAGCATTTT. Looking up the rest from reference TRBV5-8 and TRBJ1-5 gives the full variable domain: EAGVTQSPTHLIKTRGQQATLRCSPISGHTSVYWYQQALGLGLQFLLWYDEGEERNRGNFPPRFSGRQFPNYSSELNVNALELEDSALYLCASSLMQGGNQPQHFGDGTRLSIL.

The chain carries TRBV6-5 and TRBJ1-3; 7 bases agree with TRBD1. The V segment lost 11 bases and the J segment 1 base; nucleotides outside the gene matches: 8. CDR3 length: 14 residues. Germline V lookup: CDR1 MNHEY, CDR2 SVGAGI. The CDR3 DNA follows: TGTGCCTCCGGGGGGACAGTGTCTGGAAACACCATATATTTT. This encodes CASGGTVSGNTIYF.

The rearrangement joins TRBV7-9 to TRBJ2-1, with 7 bases fitting TRBD1. Germline lookup yields CDR1 SEHNR and CDR2 FQNEAQ (reference sequence). With V trimmed by 4 bases and J by 3 bases, 12 bases remained unmatched. The CDR3 sequence is 17 residues long. The CDR3 region has the DNA TGTGCCAGCAGCTCCACCGCCGGGACAGACATCTACAATGAGCAGTTCTTC. It yields the protein CASSSTAGTDIYNEQFF.

The V and J genes are TRBV28 and TRBJ1-2, with D unclear. The CDR3 contains 14 residues. V was clipped by 2 bases and J by 0 bases, with 7 bases between them. The germline CDR1 and CDR2 sequences are MDHEN and SYDVKM. DNA for the CDR3: TGTGCCAGCAGTTTAACGGTTACTAACTATGGCTACACCTTC. Encoded protein: CASSLTVTNYGYTF.

This chain links TRBV19 with TRBJ2-1; no reliable D call. Trimming stripped 5 bases from V and 0 bases from J, with 8 bases between. The CDR3 sequence is 14 residues long. Looked up from germline, CDR1 is LNHDA and CDR2 is SQIVND (reference sequence). CDR3 nucleotide sequence: TGTGCCAGTAGTCTCCAGCGCTCCTACAATGAGCAGTTCTTC. Protein: CASSLQRSYNEQFF.

The chain carries TRBV2 and TRBJ2-1; D ambiguous. The germline V gene encodes CDR1 SNHLY and CDR2 FYNNEI. The CDR3 is made up of 13 amino acids. V was trimmed by 7 bases and J by 7 bases, leaving 14 bases between them. CDR3 sequence: CASTQGLGNEQFF. CDR3 coding DNA: TGTGCCAGCACCCAAGGGCTAGGGAATGAGCAGTTCTTC.

The rearrangement uses TRBV28 and TRBJ1-2; TRBD1 aligns across 7 bases. Looked up from germline, CDR1 is MDHEN and CDR2 is SYDVKM. This CDR3 is 14 amino acids long. Unmatched junction bases numbered 10, after V lost 6 bases and J lost 6 bases. This CDR3 is CASSRDQGGNGYTF. The CDR3 DNA follows: TGTGCCAGCAGCCGGGATCAGGGGGGGAATGGCTACACCTTC.

The V gene is TRBV27, the J gene TRBJ2-7; 13 bases are shared with TRBD2. CDR1 is MNHEY and CDR2 is SMNVEV in the germline V gene (reference sequence). The V and J ends lost 7 bases and 6 bases, in that order; junction bases with no gene match: 12. The length of the CDR3 is 16 residues. The CDR3 here is CASTPYRTSGSSEQYF. For the CDR3, the DNA is TGTGCCAGCACCCCATACCGGACTAGCGGGAGTAGCGAGCAGTACTTC.